Each of the 21 T cell receptor beta chains below was sequenced from the same sample in a study of early T cells in non-severe SARS-CoV-2 infection. TCRdb re-analysed the 5' RACE reads in MiXCR, keeping a single row per CDR3 protein. The table has about 39,000 distinct CDR3 sequences, roughly 6% seen once. Sequences were derived from whole blood, sampled at baseline. These receptor sequences come from an adult who was a healthcare worker with PCR-confirmed SARS-CoV-2 infection or an uninfected control (not recorded which).

This clonotype was seen a few times. J is TRBJ1-1 and V is TRBV19; D is possibly TRBD1 (5 bases). The CDR3 has 16 residues. CDR1 is LNHDA and CDR2 is SQIVND in the germline V gene (reference sequence). V was cut by 2 bases and J by 5 bases, with 18 bases left in between. CDR3 protein: CASSIPIGLGATEAFF. In DNA form, the CDR3 reads TGTGCCAGTAGTATACCGATCGGCTTAGGGGCAACTGAAGCTTTCTTT. Together with reference TRBV19 and TRBJ1-1, the CDR3 gives the full variable domain: DGGITQSPKYLFRKEGQNVTLSCEQNLNHDAMYWYRQDPGQGLRLIYYSQIVNDFQKGDIAEGYSVSREKKESFPLTVTSAQKNPTAFYLCASSIPIGLGATEAFFGQGTRLTVV.

Ten or more counts support this clonotype. Sequence at one end of the junction differs from germline and may be a read error. The gene calls are TRBV7-7 and TRBJ2-1, with 7 bases aligning to TRBD1. CDR1 and CDR2 from the germline V gene are SSHAT and FNYEAQ (reference sequence). The CDR3 spans 16 residues. CDR3 DNA: TGTGCTAGCAGCCCCCTGACAGGGAGCTCCTACAATGAGCAGTTCTTC. Translation gives CASSPLTGSSYNEQFF.

CDR3 amino acids: CASGLAGPRTGELFF. The CDR3 DNA reads as TGTGCCAGCGGACTAGCGGGGCCTCGCACCGGGGAGCTGTTTTTT. This rearrangement joins TRBV7-9 to TRBJ2-2, with TRBD2 identical over 12 bases. This CDR3 has 15 residues. The V and J ends lost 8 bases and 4 bases, in that order; junction bases with no gene match: 5. The germline CDR1 and CDR2 sequences are SEHNR and FQNEAQ (reference sequence).

This clonotype was counted at least ten times. This chain joins TRBV28 and TRBJ1-2, with D maybe TRBD1 (6 bases). Trimming took off 7 bases at V and 6 bases at J, with 18 bases between the two ends. The CDR3 is 14 residues long. CDR1 is MDHEN, CDR2 SYDVKM, per germline. CDR3 sequence: CASTPRRGLDGYTF. The CDR3 DNA follows: TGTGCCAGCACCCCCCGCAGGGGACTGGATGGCTACACCTTC.

This clonotype was counted ten times or more. The chain joins TRBV5-4 to TRBJ2-5; 11 bases agree with TRBD2. Germline CDR1 SGHNT, CDR2 YYREEE (reference sequence). The J segment lost 2 bases and the V segment lost 4 bases, leaving 7 bases of the junction unmatched. The CDR3 length is 16 residues. CDR3 sequence: CASSGGTSGVQETQYF. The CDR3, as DNA: TGTGCCAGCAGCGGAGGGACTAGCGGAGTTCAAGAGACCCAGTACTTC.

This clonotype was seen at least ten times. The rearrangement joins TRBV7-2 to TRBJ2-3; no definite D call. This CDR3 is 11 amino acids long. CDR1 and CDR2 from the germline V gene are SGHTA and FQGNSA. Trimming took 1 base from V and 9 from J, leaving 5 bases between them. The CDR3 sequence is CASSLEGTQYF. Here the CDR3 DNA reads TGTGCCAGCAGCTTAGAGGGAACGCAGTATTTT.

This clonotype was seen at least ten times. The chain is built from TRBV4-2 and TRBJ1-4, with 11 bases matching TRBD1. Germline V CDR1 and CDR2: LGHNA, YNFKEQ. The junction had 7 bases not matched to a gene; V was cut back by 1 base and J by 12 bases. The CDR3 totals 15 residues. In DNA, the CDR3 is TGTGCCAGCAGCCAAGTTGGGACAGGGGGGACGGAACTGTTTTTT. It encodes CASSQVGTGGTELFF.

Points on this clonotype: This may be a read error: a much more frequent sequence differs by one nucleotide. This chain connects TRBV6-6 to TRBJ2-5; the match to TRBD2 covers 7 bases. This CDR3 region has 11 residues. CDR1 and CDR2 from the germline V gene are MNHNY and SVGAGI (reference sequence). CDR3 nucleotide sequence: TGTACCAGCAGCACGGGGGGGACCCAGTACTTC. This gives the protein CTSSTGGTQYF.

The V and J genes are TRBV5-1 and TRBJ1-1; maybe TRBD1 (6 bases). Germline loops: CDR1 SGHRS, CDR2 YFSETQ. V was clipped by 9 bases and J by 4 bases, with 19 bases between them. This CDR3 comprises 14 residues. The CDR3, as DNA: TGCGCCACCCCTCCCCCGGGGGCGCGCACTGAAGCTTTCTTT. Its protein is CATPPPGARTEAFF.

The V gene is TRBV24-1, the J gene TRBJ2-2, with 8 nucleotides matching TRBD2. Losses at the gene ends were 7 bases for V and 0 bases for J; bases not matched to a gene: 9. The CDR3 has 17 amino acids. CDR1 KGHDR and CDR2 SFDVKD come from the germline V gene. The CDR3 spells CATRGGAGETNTGELFF. In nucleotides, the CDR3 is TGTGCCACCAGGGGGGGAGCGGGAGAGACGAACACCGGGGAGCTGTTTTTT.

This clonotype was seen a handful of times. The chain uses TRBV15 and TRBJ1-1; D may be TRBD1 (5 bases). This CDR3 comprises 14 residues. V lost 4 bases and J lost 5, with 14 bases in between. Germline CDR1 LNHNV, CDR2 YYDKDF (reference sequence). CDR3 residues: CATSTAGAGTEAFF. The CDR3 nucleotides read TGTGCCACCAGCACTGCTGGGGCGGGAACTGAAGCTTTCTTT.

This clonotype was seen repeatedly, ten times or more. The CDR3 sequence: CASSARDYYGDEQFF. In nucleotides, the CDR3 is TGTGCCAGCAGCGCCCGGGACTACTACGGTGATGAGCAGTTCTTC. The chain links TRBV9 to TRBJ2-1; 7 positions match TRBD2. The CDR3 covers 15 residues. Germline loops: CDR1 SGDLS, CDR2 YYNGEE. With V trimmed by 3 bases and J by 8 bases, 11 bases remained unmatched.

At least ten counts were recorded for this clonotype. The rearrangement links TRBV27 to TRBJ2-3; no clear D. CDR3 length: 11 residues. V lost 7 bases, J lost 4 bases, and 6 bases lay in between. Germline V gives CDR1 MNHEY, CDR2 SMNVEV (reference sequence). CDR3 DNA sequence: TGTGCCAGCAAGCTAGCAGATACGCAGTATTTT. This translates into CASKLADTQYF.

In its sample, this clonotype was seen many times. The chain is built from TRBV4-1 and TRBJ1-4, with D unclear. CDR3 length equals 13 residues. Trimming removed 3 bases at V and 10 bases at J, with 12 bases between. Germline V lookup: CDR1 MGHRA, CDR2 YSYEKL. CDR3 sequence reads: CASSQVEAVKLFF. CDR3 bases: TGCGCCAGCAGCCAGGTAGAAGCGGTAAAACTGTTTTTT.

This clonotype was seen at least ten times. The V call is TRBV7-3, the J call TRBJ2-5; D may be TRBD1 or TRBD2 (5 bases each). This CDR3 comprises 14 residues. The germline V and J ends were trimmed by 5 bases and 0 bases, with 10 bases remaining between them. Germline V gene sequence: CDR1 SGHTA, CDR2 FQGTGA. The CDR3 is CASSPTGHQETQYF. CDR3 DNA sequence: TGTGCCAGCAGCCCCACGGGACACCAAGAGACCCAGTACTTC.

This clonotype has at least ten counts. The chain employs TRBV12-3 or TRBV12-4 and TRBJ2-1; D may correspond to TRBD1 or TRBD2 (6 bases each). The V end was cut by 4 bases, the J end by 5 bases, with 15 bases between. The length of the CDR3 is 15 residues. CDR3 DNA sequence: TGTGCCAGCAGTTCGACTAGGGGGTTCCACAATGAGCAGTTCTTC. Translating gives CASSSTRGFHNEQFF.

This clonotype occurred many times. This chain uses TRBV12-3 or TRBV12-4 with TRBJ2-1; D gene uncertain. V lost 3 bases and J 5 bases, leaving 5 bases between the germline ends. The CDR3 spans 12 residues. The CDR3 reads CASSFYDNEQFF. CDR3 bases: TGTGCCAGCAGTTTTTATGACAATGAGCAGTTCTTC.

The chain has TRBV20-1 and TRBJ2-1; TRBD2 matches 8 bases. The CDR3 consists of 13 residues. V lost 8 bases to trimming and J lost 7 bases; unmatched junction nucleotides: 10. Per germline, CDR1 DFQATT and CDR2 SNEGSKA (reference sequence). The CDR3 DNA reads as TGCAGTCCCCTCCCGGGGGGGCGAAATGAGCAGTTCTTC. Translation: CSPLPGGRNEQFF.

The gene calls are TRBV20-1 and TRBJ1-4; D remains unclear. There are 15 residues in the CDR3. Between the trimmed V and J ends, which lost 3 bases and 1 base, there was a span of 12 bases. The germline gives CDR1 DFQATT, CDR2 SNEGSKA (reference sequence). The CDR3 reads CSARETFRTNEKLFF. Here the CDR3 DNA reads TGCAGTGCTAGGGAGACATTTAGAACTAATGAAAAACTGTTTTTT.

This clonotype was detected ten times or more. This sequence joins TRBV7-3 and TRBJ1-6; TRBD1 matches 8 bases. Per germline, CDR1 SGHTA and CDR2 FQGTGA. The ends lost 1 base at V and 6 bases at J; junction bases unmatched: 2. The CDR3 length is 15 residues. This CDR3 is CASSLRTGFNSPLHF. The CDR3, as DNA: TGTGCCAGCAGCTTAAGGACAGGGTTTAATTCACCCCTCCACTTT.

V gene TRBV7-3 combines with J gene TRBJ1-1; 10 bases agree with TRBD1. Germline CDR1 SGHTA, CDR2 FQGTGA. The CDR3 runs 15 residues. The trim removed 4 bases at V and 5 bases at J, leaving 7 bases unmatched. The CDR3 is CASSSRTGGVTEAFF. CDR3 nucleotide sequence: TGTGCCAGCAGCTCACGGACAGGGGGAGTGACTGAAGCTTTCTTT.